This T cell receptor (beta chain) is drawn from a study of blood T cell repertoires in COVID-19. CDR3 size: 15 residues. V lost 1 base, J lost 10 bases, and 7 bases stayed unmatched. Per germline, CDR1 SGHTA and CDR2 FQGTGA. How the authors handled the data: The assay estimated nucleated cells by amplifying reference gene primers. Method: immunoSEQ multiplex PCR; TCRdb's copy keeps in-frame clones and lacks some. D and trimming come from the DNA, and the V and J calls and clone size come from that table. The sample consists of around 300,000 clones, 85% of them appearing once. The sample consisted of peripheral blood. The rearrangement joins TRBV7-3 to TRBJ1-6, with 7 nucleotides matching TRBD1. This TCR came from a human donor in a cohort sampled during active COVID-19. The CDR3 region is CASSLKRQGTSPLHF. The CDR3 DNA reads as TGTGCCAGCAGCTTAAAGAGACAGGGAACCTCACCCCTCCACTTT.